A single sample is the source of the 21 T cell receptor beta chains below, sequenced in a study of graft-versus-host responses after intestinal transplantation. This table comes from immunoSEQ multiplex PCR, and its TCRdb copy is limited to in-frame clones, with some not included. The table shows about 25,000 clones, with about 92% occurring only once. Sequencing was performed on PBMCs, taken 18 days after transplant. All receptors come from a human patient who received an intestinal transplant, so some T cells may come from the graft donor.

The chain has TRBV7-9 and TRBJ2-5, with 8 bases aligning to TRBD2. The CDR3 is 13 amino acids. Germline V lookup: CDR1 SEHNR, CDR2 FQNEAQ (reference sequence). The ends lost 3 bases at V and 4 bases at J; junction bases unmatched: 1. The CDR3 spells CASSLGTRETQYF. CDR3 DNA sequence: TGTGCCAGCAGCTTGGGGACTAGAGAGACCCAGTACTTC.

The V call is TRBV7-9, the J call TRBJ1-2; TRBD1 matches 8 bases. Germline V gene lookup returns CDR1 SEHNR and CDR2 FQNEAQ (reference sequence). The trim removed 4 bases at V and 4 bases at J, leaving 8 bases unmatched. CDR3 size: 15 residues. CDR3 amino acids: CASSYTDRGTYGYTF. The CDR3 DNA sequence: TGTGCCAGCAGCTATACCGACAGGGGTACCTATGGCTACACCTTC.

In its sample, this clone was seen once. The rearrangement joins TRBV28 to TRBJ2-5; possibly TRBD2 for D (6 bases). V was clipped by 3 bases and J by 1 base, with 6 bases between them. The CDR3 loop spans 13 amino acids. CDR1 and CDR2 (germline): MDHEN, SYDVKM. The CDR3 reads CASSLRGQETQYF. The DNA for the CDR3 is TGTGCCAGCAGTTTGCGGGGCCAAGAGACCCAGTACTTC.

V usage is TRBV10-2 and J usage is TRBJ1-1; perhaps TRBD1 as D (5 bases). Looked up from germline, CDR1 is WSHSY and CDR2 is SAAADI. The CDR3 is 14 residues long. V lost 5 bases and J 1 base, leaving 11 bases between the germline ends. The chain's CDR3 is CASSPTDWNTEAFF. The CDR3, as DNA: TGCGCCAGCAGTCCGACAGATTGGAACACTGAAGCTTTCTTT.

CDR3 coding DNA: TGCGCCAGCAGCCAAGCAACTCCGGGGCCAAGCTACGAGCAGTACTTC. Translated, it gives CASSQATPGPSYEQYF. V is TRBV4-1 and J is TRBJ2-7, with D perhaps assigned TRBD1 or TRBD2 (5 bases each). This CDR3 has 16 residues. Trimming stripped 1 base from V and 3 bases from J, with 16 bases between. In germline, CDR1 is MGHRA, CDR2 YSYEKL.

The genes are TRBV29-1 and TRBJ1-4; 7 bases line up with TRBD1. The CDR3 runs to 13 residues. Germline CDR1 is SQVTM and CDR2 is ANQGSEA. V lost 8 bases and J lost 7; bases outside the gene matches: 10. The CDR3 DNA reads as TGCAGCACCCGACAGGGAGGCAGTGAAAAACTGTTTTTT. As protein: CSTRQGGSEKLFF.

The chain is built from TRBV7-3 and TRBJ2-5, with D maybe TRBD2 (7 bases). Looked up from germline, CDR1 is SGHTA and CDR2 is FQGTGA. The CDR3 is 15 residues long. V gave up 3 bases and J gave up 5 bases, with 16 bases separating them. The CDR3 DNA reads TGTGCCAGCAGCTTTGAGGGGGGGGTCGAGGAGACCCAGTACTTC. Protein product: CASSFEGGVEETQYF.

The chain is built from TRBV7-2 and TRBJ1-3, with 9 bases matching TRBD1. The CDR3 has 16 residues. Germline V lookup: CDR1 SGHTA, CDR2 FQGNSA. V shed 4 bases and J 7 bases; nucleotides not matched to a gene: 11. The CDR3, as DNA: TGTGCCAGCAGCTCGGCGGACAGGGGTGTTGGGAACACCATATATTTT. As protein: CASSSADRGVGNTIYF. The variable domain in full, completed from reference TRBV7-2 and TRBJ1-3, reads GAGVSQSPSNKVTEKGKDVELRCDPISGHTALYWYRQSLGQGLEFLIYFQGNSAPDKSGLPSDRFSAERTGGSVSTLTIQRTQQEDSAVYLCASSSADRGVGNTIYFGEGSWLTVV.

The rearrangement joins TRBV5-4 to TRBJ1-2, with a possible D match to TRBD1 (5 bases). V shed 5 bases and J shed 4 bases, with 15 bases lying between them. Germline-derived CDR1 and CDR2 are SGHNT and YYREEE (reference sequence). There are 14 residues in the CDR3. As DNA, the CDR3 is TGTGCCAGCAGACCCGCCACAGGAGTCTATGGCTACACCTTC. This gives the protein CASRPATGVYGYTF.

The CDR3: CASSLAASGGNEKLFF. The CDR3 DNA reads TGCGCCAGCAGCTTGGCAGCATCAGGGGGAAATGAAAAACTGTTTTTT. The V gene is TRBV5-1, the J gene TRBJ1-4, with TRBD1 identical over 7 bases. With V trimmed by 0 bases and J by 5 bases, 7 bases remained unmatched. Germline V gene sequence: CDR1 SGHRS, CDR2 YFSETQ. This CDR3 is 16 amino acids long.

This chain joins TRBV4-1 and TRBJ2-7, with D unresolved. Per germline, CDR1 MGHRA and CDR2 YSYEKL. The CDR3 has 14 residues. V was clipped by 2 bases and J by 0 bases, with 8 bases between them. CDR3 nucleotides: TGCGCCAGCAGCCAAATCTCTAGCTCCTACGAGCAGTACTTC. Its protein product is CASSQISSSYEQYF.

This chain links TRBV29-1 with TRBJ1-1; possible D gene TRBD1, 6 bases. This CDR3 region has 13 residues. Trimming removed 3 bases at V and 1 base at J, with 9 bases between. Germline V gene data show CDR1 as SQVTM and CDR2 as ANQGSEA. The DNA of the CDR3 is TGCAGCGTTGATGGGGGCTCGAACACTGAAGCTTTCTTT. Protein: CSVDGGSNTEAFF.

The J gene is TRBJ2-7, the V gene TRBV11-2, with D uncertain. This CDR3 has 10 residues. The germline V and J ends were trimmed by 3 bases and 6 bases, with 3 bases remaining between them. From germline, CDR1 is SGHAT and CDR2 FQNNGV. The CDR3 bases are TGTGCCAGCAGCTTGAGCGAGCAGTACTTC. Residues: CASSLSEQYF.

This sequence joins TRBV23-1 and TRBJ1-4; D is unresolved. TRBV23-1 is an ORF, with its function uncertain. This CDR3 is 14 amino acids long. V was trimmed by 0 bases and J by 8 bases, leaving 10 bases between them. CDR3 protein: CASSQSPQPEKLFF. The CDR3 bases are TGCGCCAGCAGTCAATCGCCCCAACCAGAAAAACTGTTTTTT.

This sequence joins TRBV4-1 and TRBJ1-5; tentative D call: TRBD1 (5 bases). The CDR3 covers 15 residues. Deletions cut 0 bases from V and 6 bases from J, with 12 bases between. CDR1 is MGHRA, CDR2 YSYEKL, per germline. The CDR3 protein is CASSQEGLGPQPQHF. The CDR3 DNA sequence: TGCGCCAGCAGCCAAGAAGGTTTGGGGCCTCAGCCCCAGCATTTT.

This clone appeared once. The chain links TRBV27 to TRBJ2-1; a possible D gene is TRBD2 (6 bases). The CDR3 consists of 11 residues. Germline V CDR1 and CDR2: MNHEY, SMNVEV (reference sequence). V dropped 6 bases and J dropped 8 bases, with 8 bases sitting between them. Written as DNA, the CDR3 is TGTGCCAGCAGCCGCGGGGATGAGCAGTTCTTC. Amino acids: CASSRGDEQFF.

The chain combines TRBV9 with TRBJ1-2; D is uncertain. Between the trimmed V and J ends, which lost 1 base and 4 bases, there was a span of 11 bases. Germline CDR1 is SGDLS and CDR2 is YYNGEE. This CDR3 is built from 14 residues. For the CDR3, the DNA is TGTGCCAGCAGCGTACCAGGAGGCGGCTATGGCTACACCTTC. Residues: CASSVPGGGYGYTF.

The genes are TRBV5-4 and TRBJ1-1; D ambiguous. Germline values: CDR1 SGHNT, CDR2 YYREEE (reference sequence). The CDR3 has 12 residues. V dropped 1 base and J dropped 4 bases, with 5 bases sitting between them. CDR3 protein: CASSLFGTEAFF. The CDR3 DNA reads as TGTGCCAGCAGCTTGTTCGGCACTGAAGCTTTCTTT.

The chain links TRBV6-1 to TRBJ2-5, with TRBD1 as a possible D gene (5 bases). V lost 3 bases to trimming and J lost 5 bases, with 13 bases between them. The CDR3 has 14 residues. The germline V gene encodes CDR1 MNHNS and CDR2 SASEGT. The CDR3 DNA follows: TGTGCCAGCAGTGAGCAGGGCCCCAGGGAGACCCAGTACTTC. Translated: CASSEQGPRETQYF.

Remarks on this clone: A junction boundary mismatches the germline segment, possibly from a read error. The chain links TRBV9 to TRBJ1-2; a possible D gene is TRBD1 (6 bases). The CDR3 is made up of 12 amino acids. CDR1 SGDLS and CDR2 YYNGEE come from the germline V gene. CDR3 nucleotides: TGTGCCAGCAGCCCACGGGGGGGCATGACCTACTTC. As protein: CASSPRGGMTYF.

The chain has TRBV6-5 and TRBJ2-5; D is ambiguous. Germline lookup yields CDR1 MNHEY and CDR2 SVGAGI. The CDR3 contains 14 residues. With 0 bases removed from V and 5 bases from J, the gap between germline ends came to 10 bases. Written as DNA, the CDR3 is TGTGCCAGCAGTTACTCGAATTTGGGGGAGACCCAGTACTTC. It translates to CASSYSNLGETQYF.